The rows below give T cell receptor beta chains drawn from one sample of a study of blood T cell repertoires in COVID-19. This table comes from immunoSEQ multiplex PCR, and its TCRdb copy is limited to in-frame clones, with some not included. The table lists tens of thousands of clones, over 75% of them singletons. The sequenced material came from peripheral blood. The receptor source for this set is a human donor in a cohort sampled during active COVID-19. CDR3s include the opening cysteine and the closing phenylalanine or tryptophan. Each record gives: J gene, V gene, CDR3 length, clone size, D gene, CDR3 protein, CDR3 DNA. A D gene is named only where the DNA matches it firmly. Clone size is given for some rows only: seen once, a few or many times, or a class if the clone is expanded.

j_call: TRBJ2-7; v_call: TRBV14; cdr3_length: 15; clone_size: once; d_call: TRBD1; cdr3_aa: CASSQGTGSLYEQYF; cdr3_nt: TGTGCCAGCAGCCAAGGGACAGGGTCCCTCTACGAGCAGTACTTC
j_call: TRBJ2-7; v_call: TRBV7-2; cdr3_length: 12; clone_size: NA; d_call: NA; cdr3_aa: CASSPRSYEQYF; cdr3_nt: TGTGCCAGCAGCCCCAGGTCCTACGAGCAGTACTTC
j_call: TRBJ2-3; v_call: TRBV11-3; cdr3_length: 16; clone_size: NA; d_call: TRBD2; cdr3_aa: CASSLDLAGLTDTQYF; cdr3_nt: TGTGCCAGCAGCTTAGATCTAGCGGGGCTCACAGATACGCAGTATTTT
j_call: TRBJ2-7; v_call: TRBV10-3; cdr3_length: 10; clone_size: NA; d_call: NA; cdr3_aa: CAIGETEQYF; cdr3_nt: TGTGCCATCGGGGAGACAGAGCAGTACTTC
j_call: TRBJ2-2; v_call: TRBV6-4; cdr3_length: 17; clone_size: NA; d_call: NA; cdr3_aa: CASSEGSFGLITGELFF; cdr3_nt: TGTGCCAGCAGTGAGGGTAGTTTCGGGTTAATCACCGGGGAGCTGTTTTTT
j_call: TRBJ2-2; v_call: TRBV2; cdr3_length: 14; clone_size: NA; d_call: NA; cdr3_aa: CALGERIGTGELFF; cdr3_nt: TGTGCCCTTGGGGAGAGAATAGGGACCGGGGAGCTGTTTTTT
j_call: TRBJ2-2; v_call: TRBV6-6; cdr3_length: 17; clone_size: once; d_call: TRBD2; cdr3_aa: CASSQTSGSVPTGELFF; cdr3_nt: TGTGCCAGCAGTCAAACTAGCGGGAGCGTTCCGACCGGGGAGCTGTTTTTT
j_call: TRBJ1-4; v_call: TRBV19; cdr3_length: 14; clone_size: NA; d_call: NA; cdr3_aa: CASTPSWGHEKLFF; cdr3_nt: TGTGCCAGTACCCCGAGTTGGGGGCACGAAAAACTGTTTTTT
j_call: TRBJ1-1; v_call: TRBV3-1/TRBV3-2; cdr3_length: 13; clone_size: NA; d_call: TRBD1; cdr3_aa: CASGTGQVAEAFF; cdr3_nt: TGTGCCAGCGGCACGGGACAGGTAGCTGAAGCTTTCTTT
j_call: TRBJ2-3; v_call: TRBV4-2; cdr3_length: 15; clone_size: NA; d_call: TRBD2; cdr3_aa: CASSPGLLSTDTQYF; cdr3_nt: TGTGCCAGCAGCCCGGGACTACTAAGCACAGATACGCAGTATTTT
j_call: TRBJ2-3; v_call: TRBV7-3; cdr3_length: 14; clone_size: NA; d_call: NA; cdr3_aa: CASKGRSSSDTQYF; cdr3_nt: TGTGCCAGCAAAGGGAGGAGTTCATCCGATACGCAGTATTTT
j_call: TRBJ2-7; v_call: TRBV19; cdr3_length: 14; clone_size: NA; d_call: TRBD2; cdr3_aa: CASSQRGSSYEQYF; cdr3_nt: TGTGCCAGTAGTCAGCGCGGGAGTTCGTACGAGCAGTACTTC
j_call: TRBJ2-7; v_call: TRBV6-6; cdr3_length: 11; clone_size: few; d_call: NA; cdr3_aa: CASSRSEEQYF; cdr3_nt: TGTGCCAGCAGCCGCTCGGAGGAGCAGTACTTC
j_call: TRBJ2-1; v_call: TRBV28; cdr3_length: 15; clone_size: NA; d_call: TRBD2; cdr3_aa: CASRPGTSGRDEQFF; cdr3_nt: TGTGCCAGCCGACCCGGGACTAGCGGGCGGGATGAGCAGTTCTTC
j_call: TRBJ1-2; v_call: TRBV30; cdr3_length: 13; clone_size: few; d_call: TRBD1; cdr3_aa: CAWSRDRPRGYTF; cdr3_nt: TGTGCCTGGAGCCGGGACAGGCCAAGAGGCTACACCTTC
j_call: TRBJ2-2; v_call: TRBV7-7; cdr3_length: 13; clone_size: NA; d_call: NA; cdr3_aa: CASSLASTGELFF; cdr3_nt: TGTGCTAGCAGTCTAGCTTCCACCGGGGAGCTGTTTTTT
j_call: TRBJ2-1; v_call: TRBV6-6; cdr3_length: 14; clone_size: once; d_call: NA; cdr3_aa: CASSTNRDYNEQFF; cdr3_nt: TGTGCCAGCAGTACAAACCGGGACTACAATGAGCAGTTCTTC
j_call: TRBJ1-2; v_call: TRBV28; cdr3_length: 13; clone_size: NA; d_call: TRBD1; cdr3_aa: CASSTTGVDGYTF; cdr3_nt: TGTGCCAGCAGTACGACAGGGGTCGATGGCTACACCTTC
j_call: TRBJ2-7; v_call: TRBV4-2; cdr3_length: 15; clone_size: NA; d_call: TRBD2; cdr3_aa: CASSQTSGSSYEQYF; cdr3_nt: TGTGCCAGCAGCCAGACTAGCGGTTCCTCCTACGAGCAGTACTTC
j_call: TRBJ2-5; v_call: TRBV5-1; cdr3_length: 14; clone_size: NA; d_call: TRBD1; cdr3_aa: CASSPTGGVGTQYF; cdr3_nt: TGCGCCAGCAGCCCGACAGGGGGGGTAGGAACCCAGTACTTC
j_call: TRBJ2-1; v_call: TRBV19; cdr3_length: 15; clone_size: NA; d_call: TRBD1; cdr3_aa: CASSMTGQGKYEQFF; cdr3_nt: TGTGCCAGTAGTATGACGGGACAGGGGAAGTATGAGCAGTTCTTC
j_call: TRBJ1-2; v_call: TRBV19; cdr3_length: 14; clone_size: NA; d_call: TRBD1; cdr3_aa: CASSPQGGSYGYTF; cdr3_nt: TGTGCCAGTAGCCCCCAGGGGGGATCTTATGGCTACACCTTC
j_call: TRBJ2-7; v_call: TRBV7-2; cdr3_length: 14; clone_size: NA; d_call: TRBD1; cdr3_aa: CASSLATGSYEQYF; cdr3_nt: TGTGCCAGCAGCTTAGCGACAGGGAGCTACGAGCAGTACTTC
j_call: TRBJ1-1; v_call: TRBV6-1; cdr3_length: 16; clone_size: NA; d_call: NA; cdr3_aa: CASSEASTGSNTEAFF; cdr3_nt: TGTGCCAGCAGTGAAGCAAGCACAGGGTCGAACACTGAAGCTTTCTTT
j_call: TRBJ2-7; v_call: TRBV6-6; cdr3_length: 13; clone_size: NA; d_call: TRBD1; cdr3_aa: CASEGQGAYEQYF; cdr3_nt: TGTGCCAGCGAGGGACAGGGGGCCTACGAGCAGTACTTC
j_call: TRBJ2-1; v_call: TRBV29-1; cdr3_length: 16; clone_size: NA; d_call: NA; cdr3_aa: CSVAYGRVDAYNEQFF; cdr3_nt: TGCAGCGTCGCCTATGGCCGGGTCGATGCCTACAATGAGCAGTTCTTC
j_call: TRBJ2-1; v_call: TRBV27; cdr3_length: 15; clone_size: NA; d_call: TRBD2; cdr3_aa: CASRTSGPRYNEQFF; cdr3_nt: TGTGCCAGCCGGACTAGCGGTCCCCGGTACAATGAGCAGTTCTTC
j_call: TRBJ2-7; v_call: TRBV28; cdr3_length: 16; clone_size: NA; d_call: TRBD1; cdr3_aa: CASSPNRGRFFSEQYF; cdr3_nt: TGTGCCAGCAGTCCTAACAGGGGTAGGTTCTTTTCAGAGCAGTACTTC
j_call: TRBJ2-1; v_call: TRBV3-1/TRBV3-2; cdr3_length: 13; clone_size: once; d_call: NA; cdr3_aa: CASSQGQYNEQFF; cdr3_nt: TGTGCCAGCAGCCAAGGACAGTACAATGAGCAGTTCTTC
j_call: TRBJ2-5; v_call: TRBV2; cdr3_length: 13; clone_size: few; d_call: TRBD2; cdr3_aa: CASSGEGRKTQYF; cdr3_nt: TGTGCCAGCAGTGGGGAGGGCCGTAAGACCCAGTACTTC
j_call: TRBJ2-3; v_call: TRBV9; cdr3_length: 14; clone_size: NA; d_call: NA; cdr3_aa: CASSADSQTDTQYF; cdr3_nt: TGTGCCAGCAGCGCGGACTCCCAGACAGATACGCAGTATTTT
j_call: TRBJ2-7; v_call: TRBV2; cdr3_length: 15; clone_size: NA; d_call: NA; cdr3_aa: CASSEVQLARVEQYF; cdr3_nt: TGTGCCAGCAGTGAAGTCCAACTAGCTCGGGTCGAGCAGTACTTC
j_call: TRBJ1-1; v_call: TRBV5-1; cdr3_length: 11; clone_size: NA; d_call: NA; cdr3_aa: CASSFGVEAFF; cdr3_nt: TGCGCCAGCAGCTTTGGAGTTGAAGCTTTCTTT
j_call: TRBJ2-3; v_call: TRBV7-3; cdr3_length: 15; clone_size: NA; d_call: TRBD1; cdr3_aa: CASSYRGASTDTQYF; cdr3_nt: TGTGCCAGCAGCTACAGGGGGGCTAGCACAGATACGCAGTATTTT
j_call: TRBJ2-3; v_call: TRBV5-4; cdr3_length: 15; clone_size: once; d_call: TRBD2; cdr3_aa: CASSFLAGSIHTQYF; cdr3_nt: TGTGCCAGCAGCTTCCTAGCGGGGTCTATTCATACGCAGTATTTT
j_call: TRBJ1-1; v_call: TRBV5-6; cdr3_length: 14; clone_size: once; d_call: TRBD1; cdr3_aa: CASSLRQGNTEAFF; cdr3_nt: TGTGCCAGCAGCTTGAGACAGGGAAACACTGAAGCTTTCTTT